The sequence of this TCR beta chain was determined in a study of CD4 T cells in relation to SARS-CoV-2 and coronaviruses. For the study at large: TCR beta CDR3s were sequenced after roughly nine-day antigen culture of PBMCs. Findings and limits, study-wide: In roughly 61% of donors, memory CD4+ clonotypes crossrecognized SARS-CoV-2 and at least one common cold coronavirus spike. Monoreactive clones expanded significantly more to SARS-CoV-2 than crossreactive clones did.

Only in-frame clones appear in the TCRdb table, and some are missing; sequencing was by immunoSEQ multiplex PCR. The repertoire includes about 43,000 clones, over 75% of them detected once, and around 1.4% sits in the top ten. Naive or memory CD4+ cells were cultured 1:1 with T cell-depleted PBMCs plus CEF. A remark on this clone: What it binds is unknown.

Germline loops: CDR1 SGHVS, CDR2 FQNEAQ. Trimming removed 3 bases from V and 9 bases from J; junction bases left unmatched: 2. This CDR3 region has 13 residues. The sequence was obtained from an adult with COVID-19. Sequenced: naive CD4+ T cells from PBMCs, cultured in vitro. Subset described: naive CD4+ T cells isolated by negative enrichment. The rearrangement joins TRBV7-8 to TRBJ2-1; 10 bases agree with TRBD1. In DNA, the CDR3 is TGTGCCAGCAGCTTGGACAGGGGGGGTGAGCAGTTCTTC. Its translation: CASSLDRGGEQFF. The variable domain in full, with the rest retrieved from reference TRBV7-8 and TRBJ2-1, is GAGVSQSPRYKVAKRGQDVALRCDPISGHVSLFWYQQALGQGPEFLTYFQNEAQLDKSGLPSDRFFAERPEGSVSTLKIQRTQQEDSAVYLCASSLDRGGEQFFGPGTRLTVL.